This T cell receptor beta chain comes out of a study of PD-L1 blockade in urothelial cancer. Across the whole study: About 90% of the 29 patients were males with bladder-origin urothelial cancer. Blood was evaluated 3 weeks (second dose) and 6 weeks after therapy began.

Specified time point: pretreatment peripheral blood. A few counts support this clone. The protocol was immunoSEQ multiplex PCR, while the TCRdb copy is restricted to in-frame clones and leaves out a portion. The data contain under 55,000 clones, about 88% of them singletons. The junction had 7 bases not matched to a gene; V was cut back by 5 bases and J by 8 bases. Germline V gene sequence: CDR1 MNHNS, CDR2 SASEGT. The CDR3 consists of 15 residues. The input for sequencing was PBMCs, taken around atezolizumab (anti-PD-L1) treatment. The sequence was obtained from a donor older than 35 with urothelial cancer. V gene TRBV6-1 combines with J gene TRBJ2-1; 12 positions match TRBD2. CDR3 DNA sequence: TGTGCCAGCAGTCCCCGAGGGACTAGCGGGCATGAGCAGTTCTTC. Translating it yields CASSPRGTSGHEQFF.